This T cell receptor beta chain was identified during a study of blood T cells in healthy people across ages (dated by TCRdb to between 2014 and 2016). With regard to the full study: In model experiments, roughly one uniquely barcoded TCR beta cDNA molecule per two T cells was captured by template switching. Using deep sequencing normalized with unique cDNA molecular identifiers, the study measured how TCR beta repertoire diversity changes with age. Four age groups were formed from the donors: young (average 16 years), middle-aged (approximately 40), aged (under 70) and long-lived (around 82). Donors of different ages were randomly distributed across sequencing lanes to avoid experimental bias. Two additional independent replicas of 1 million unique cDNA reads from the same blood draw were analyzed for two donors (one aged 18 to 29 and one aged 80 or older). Paper-wide results and their limitations: As age increased, observed TCR beta diversity per million T cells dropped in a roughly linear way, and a significant reduction was already evident by age 40. The long-lived group showed more naive CD4+ T cells, fewer expanded clones and increased TCR diversity than the aged group, suggesting age selection. Conclusive comparison of naive and antigen-experienced compartments was prevented by the profiling of bulk unsorted PBMCs. Observed TCR beta diversity correlated strongly with the percentage of naive T cells measured by flow cytometry. Because the CMV infection status of the donors was unknown, age-related changes in expanded clonotypes may potentially have been confounded. Estimates of total diversity based on one million sequenced T cells were regarded as lower bounds and as underestimates.

This clonotype is a singleton in its sample. This receptor's antigen is unknown. No base quality information exists; no much larger clone differs at one position. One read represents weak support. Donors were 30 to 45 systemically healthy Caucasian individuals from Russia aged roughly 6 to 95 years. Around 10 milliliters of peripheral blood were drawn from each donor into EDTA-treated Vacutainer tubes. Ficoll-Paque density-gradient centrifugation was used to isolate PBMCs, with at least 7 million per sample. Total RNA, at least 5.5 micrograms per sample, was extracted from PBMCs with Trizol reagent. Naive CD45RAhigh/CD27high T cell percentages were measured by flow cytometry on a PBMC aliquot from every donor. The CDR3, cysteine through phenylalanine, is 14 amino acids long. The only DNA kept is the CDR3, 42 bases in frame from the first base. V is clipped by 4 bases and J by 2 bases, and the sequence between their germline boundaries is 11 bases long.

Library preparation was by 5' RACE. Instrument used: Illumina HiSeq 2500. A second PCR of about 6 to 11 cycles was performed with a sample-barcoded 5' primer and a J-beta primer mix. Each TCR beta cDNA molecule received a unique molecular identifier from a template-switch 5' adaptor carrying 12 random nucleotides. Each sample yielded at least 3 million CDR3-containing paired-end reads. The Mint cDNA synthesis kit, primed by a TRBC-specific oligonucleotide, was used to synthesize first-strand cDNA from all RNA. Following uracil-DNA glycosylase treatment, a first 18-cycle PCR with universal primers M1SS and BC2_uni_R was performed on all cDNA. In the original analysis: For normalization, 1 million high-quality reads were randomly selected from each sample, with every read carrying a distinct molecular identifier. Reads with shared molecular identifiers were discarded instead of being binned into consensus sequences. CDR3 identification, clonotype clustering and error correction used MiTCR with a Q25 quality threshold and the strictest error-elimination algorithm. Lower-bound total TCR beta diversity was estimated with a nonparametric unseen species model using Euler transformation. The raw public data were reprocessed by TCRdb itself: fastp quality trimming at Q25, MiXCR clonotype calling, in-frame beta chains only. Identical CDR3 proteins give one entry, which carries the most common genes and DNA. These V and J calls rely on TCRdb rather than the paper's analysis. The sample profile shows approximately 600,000 distinct CDR3 sequences; under 70% of them were found once. The ten top clones hold approximately 37% of the sample.

This TCR was recovered from a man aged 60-69 years in good health. The receptor chain draws on TRBV12-3 or TRBV12-4 and TRBJ1-2; TRBD1 might be the D gene, on 6 matching bases. Sequencing was done on a sample of blood. The CDR3 region has the sequence CASSSTGENYGYTF. At the DNA level, the sequence is TGTGCCAGCAGTTCGACAGGAGAAAACTATGGCTACACCTTC.